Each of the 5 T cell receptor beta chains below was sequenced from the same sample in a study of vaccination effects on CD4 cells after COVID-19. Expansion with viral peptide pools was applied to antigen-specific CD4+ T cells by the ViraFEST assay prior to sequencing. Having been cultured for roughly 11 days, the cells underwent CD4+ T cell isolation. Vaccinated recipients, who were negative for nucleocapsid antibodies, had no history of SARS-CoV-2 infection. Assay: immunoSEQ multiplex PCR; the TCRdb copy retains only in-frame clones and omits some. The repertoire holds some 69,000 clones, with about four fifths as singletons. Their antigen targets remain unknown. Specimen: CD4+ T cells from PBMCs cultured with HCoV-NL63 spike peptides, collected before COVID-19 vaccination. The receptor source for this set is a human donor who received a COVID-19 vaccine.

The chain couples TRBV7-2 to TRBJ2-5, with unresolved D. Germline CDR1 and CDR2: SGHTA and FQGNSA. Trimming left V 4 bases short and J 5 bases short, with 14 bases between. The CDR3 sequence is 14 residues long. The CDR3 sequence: CASSYSRTVETQYF. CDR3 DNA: TGTGCCAGCAGCTACAGTAGAACGGTGGAGACCCAGTACTTC.

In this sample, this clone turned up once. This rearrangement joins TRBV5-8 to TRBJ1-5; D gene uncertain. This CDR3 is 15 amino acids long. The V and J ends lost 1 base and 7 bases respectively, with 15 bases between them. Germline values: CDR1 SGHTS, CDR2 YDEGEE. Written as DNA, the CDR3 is TGTGCCAGCAGCTTGTTTTCCAGGCCCCGCCAGCCCCAGCATTTT. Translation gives CASSLFSRPRQPQHF.

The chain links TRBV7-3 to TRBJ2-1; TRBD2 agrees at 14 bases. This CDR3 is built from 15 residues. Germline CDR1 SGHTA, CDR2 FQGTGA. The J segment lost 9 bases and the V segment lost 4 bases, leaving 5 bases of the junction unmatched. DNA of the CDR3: TGTGCCAGCAGCTCCCAGGGACTAGCGGGGGCTGAGCAGTTCTTC. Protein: CASSSQGLAGAEQFF.

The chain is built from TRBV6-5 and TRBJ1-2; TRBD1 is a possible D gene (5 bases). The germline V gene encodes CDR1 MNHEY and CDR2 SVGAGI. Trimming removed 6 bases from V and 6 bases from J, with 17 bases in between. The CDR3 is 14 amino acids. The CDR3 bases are TGTGCCAGCAGCCCCGGGACCCAAGGAGATGGCTACACCTTC. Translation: CASSPGTQGDGYTF.

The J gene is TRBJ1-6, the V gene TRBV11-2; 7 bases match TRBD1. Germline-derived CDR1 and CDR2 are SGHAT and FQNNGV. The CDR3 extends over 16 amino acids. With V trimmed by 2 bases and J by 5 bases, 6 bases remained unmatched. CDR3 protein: CASSLTGAANNSPLHF. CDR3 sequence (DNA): TGTGCCAGCAGCTTAACAGGGGCCGCTAATAATTCACCCCTCCACTTT.